This T cell receptor (beta chain) was sequenced for a study of blood T cell repertoires in COVID-19. On the study more broadly: Sources were T cells, B-cell-depleted T cells, or PBMCs; the material itself was cDNA or gDNA.

Authors' data handling: Cell counts per sample came from amplifying reference gene primers. Method: immunoSEQ multiplex PCR; TCRdb's copy keeps in-frame clones and lacks some. V, J and clone size are those of that table, while D and trimming were read from the DNA. The sample lists about 380,000 clones, roughly 87% seen once, with 2.5% to 3.5% in the top ten. This study enrolled people aged 18 to 89 from around 25 US geographic areas. The sequence derives from a woman aged 30 to 39 who had recovered from COVID-19. The specimen sequenced was PBMCs or T cells enriched from blood (not recorded which).

DNA of the CDR3: TGTGCCAGTAGTTTTCGGGGAAGCTTGAACACTGAAGCTTTCTTT. It yields the protein CASSFRGSLNTEAFF. This chain uses TRBV19 with TRBJ1-1; unclear D gene. The CDR3 length is 15 residues. Germline CDR1 and CDR2: LNHDA and SQIVND (reference sequence). The V end lost 5 bases, the J end lost 0 bases, and 13 bases lay between the germline ends.